A single sample is the source of the 22 T cell receptor beta chains below, sequenced in a study of a mutant IDH1 vaccine in newly diagnosed glioma. Time point in this sample: baseline, week 1 (first vaccination visit). Noted treatment: pre-vaccination baseline after standard-of-care therapy. Measured with immunoSEQ multiplex PCR; TCRdb has only the in-frame clones, and not every one. The table lists approximately 67,000 clones, around four fifths of them singletons, with about 4.8% in the top ten. The source was peripheral blood mononuclear cells (PBMCs), collected from a glioma patient treated with radiotherapy, temozolomide or both. Receptor source: a woman aged 18-29 years with glioma. Some clones in this sample may be carry-over from other donors' samples.

This clone was counted a few times. CDR3 nucleotides: TGTGCCTGGAGTCGACAGGGAGTCGAAAAACTGTTTTTT. Residues: CAWSRQGVEKLFF. The chain recombines TRBV30 with TRBJ1-4, with 7 bases aligning to TRBD1. V was pared by 2 bases and J by 8 bases, with 5 bases of the junction left unmatched. Germline V gene sequence: CDR1 GTSNPN, CDR2 SVGIG (reference sequence). This CDR3 has 13 amino acids.

The CDR3 DNA follows: TGTGCCAGCTGGTTCGGCAGGGTTCCAGATACGCAGTATTTT. Residues: CASWFGRVPDTQYF. The chain carries TRBV27 and TRBJ2-3; D might be TRBD1 (5 bases). The CDR3 spans 14 residues. The V end lost 8 bases, the J end lost 4 bases, and 16 bases lay between the germline ends. Germline-derived CDR1 and CDR2 are MNHEY and SMNVEV (reference sequence).

V usage is TRBV25-1 and J usage is TRBJ1-4; 8 bases agree with TRBD1. The CDR3 loop spans 16 amino acids. Germline V gives CDR1 MGHDK, CDR2 SYGVNS. V was clipped by 6 bases and J by 7 bases; unmatched bases: 13. CDR3 protein: CASRAARTGSIEKLFF. Here the CDR3 DNA reads TGTGCCAGCAGGGCCGCGAGGACAGGGTCCATTGAAAAACTGTTTTTT.

This clone showed up just a few times. The V and J genes are TRBV5-4 and TRBJ1-1; maybe TRBD1 (6 bases). V gave up 0 bases and J gave up 5 bases, with 14 bases separating them. The V gene's germline CDR1 is SGHNT and CDR2 YYREEE (reference sequence). The CDR3 runs to 15 residues. Here the CDR3 reads CASSLARRQGTEAFF. The CDR3 DNA is TGTGCCAGCAGCTTGGCTAGGAGGCAGGGGACTGAAGCTTTCTTT.

The V call is TRBV25-1, the J call TRBJ2-7, with D hard to call. The germline V gene encodes CDR1 MGHDK and CDR2 SYGVNS. The CDR3 spans 13 residues. Deletions cut 6 bases from V and 1 base from J, with 10 bases between. CDR3 protein: CASRVFGSYEQYF. Written as DNA, the CDR3 is TGTGCCAGCAGGGTTTTCGGGTCCTACGAGCAGTACTTC.

V and J are TRBV29-1 and TRBJ1-5; D gene uncertain. V lost 6 bases to trimming and J lost 3 bases, with 12 bases between them. Germline V gene data show CDR1 as SQVTM and CDR2 as ANQGSEA. This CDR3 spans 13 amino acids. The CDR3 loop is CSVRPGANQPQHF. CDR3 nucleotides: TGCAGCGTGCGGCCGGGAGCCAATCAGCCCCAGCATTTT.

This chain's CDR3 is CASRGGETQYF. The CDR3 coding sequence is TGTGCCAGCAGGGGAGGGGAGACCCAGTACTTC. The chain is built from TRBV6-1 and TRBJ2-5; 7 bases fit TRBD2. Germline CDR1 is MNHNS and CDR2 is SASEGT. J was trimmed by 5 bases and V by 6 bases; bases with no gene match: 0. The CDR3 covers 11 residues.

DNA for the CDR3: TGTGCCAGCAGTTTCATAGACAGGGTCAACGAGCAGTACTTC. It codes for CASSFIDRVNEQYF. This chain connects TRBV6-5 to TRBJ2-7; TRBD1 matches 7 bases. The trim removed 4 bases at V and 5 bases at J, leaving 8 bases unmatched. The CDR3 loop spans 14 amino acids. Germline CDR1 is MNHEY and CDR2 is SVGAGI.

This chain links TRBV5-1 with TRBJ2-7; the D is unclear. The CDR3 length is 16 residues. The ends were cut back, 0 bases at V and 0 bases at J, with 13 bases in the middle. The germline V gene encodes CDR1 SGHRS and CDR2 YFSETQ. CDR3 in amino acids: CASSLAPAVSSYEQYF. CDR3 nucleotides: TGCGCCAGCAGCTTGGCCCCGGCGGTTAGCTCCTACGAGCAGTACTTC. The full variable domain, with the rest looked up from reference TRBV5-1 and TRBJ2-7, is KAGVTQTPRYLIKTRGQQVTLSCSPISGHRSVSWYQQTPGQGLQFLFEYFSETQRNKGNFPGRFSGRQFSNSRSEMNVSTLELGDSALYLCASSLAPAVSSYEQYFGPGTRLTVT.

This rearrangement joins TRBV7-9 to TRBJ2-1; 8 bases align to TRBD1. V shed 5 bases, J shed 2 bases, and the junction held 5 bases outside the gene matches. The CDR3 runs to 15 residues. Germline V gene data show CDR1 as SEHNR and CDR2 as FQNEAQ (reference sequence). CDR3 residues: CASSLYRGAYNEQFF. The CDR3 DNA sequence: TGTGCCAGCAGCCTCTACAGGGGGGCCTACAATGAGCAGTTCTTC.

The V gene is TRBV7-9, the J gene TRBJ1-1, with D perhaps TRBD1 (6 bases). The CDR3 runs 14 residues. CDR1 and CDR2 from the germline V gene are SEHNR and FQNEAQ (reference sequence). The V end was cut by 1 base, the J end by 1 base, with 7 bases between. The CDR3 sequence: CASSLGTENTEAFF. In DNA, the CDR3 is TGTGCCAGCAGCTTAGGGACAGAGAACACTGAAGCTTTCTTT.

This chain connects TRBV9 to TRBJ1-1; TRBD1 might be the D (6 bases). Germline CDR1 reads SGDLS; CDR2 reads YYNGEE. The CDR3 runs to 16 residues. Trimming stripped 0 bases from V and 3 bases from J, with 15 bases between. This chain's CDR3 is CASSVAGWAGDTEAFF. The CDR3 DNA is TGTGCCAGCAGCGTAGCCGGTTGGGCAGGGGACACTGAAGCTTTCTTT.

The chain links TRBV5-1 to TRBJ2-7, with 12 bases lining up with TRBD2. Germline CDR1 and CDR2: SGHRS and YFSETQ. This CDR3 is built from 16 residues. Unmatched junction bases numbered 8, after V lost 1 base and J lost 6 bases. CDR3 sequence (DNA): TGCGCCAGCAGCTTGAGTCGACTAGCGGGAGTTGGCGAGCAGTACTTC. Translated: CASSLSRLAGVGEQYF. Complete variable domain (other parts from reference TRBV5-1 and TRBJ2-7): KAGVTQTPRYLIKTRGQQVTLSCSPISGHRSVSWYQQTPGQGLQFLFEYFSETQRNKGNFPGRFSGRQFSNSRSEMNVSTLELGDSALYLCASSLSRLAGVGEQYFGPGTRLTVT.

The chain recombines TRBV19 with TRBJ2-7; 9 nucleotides line up with TRBD1. CDR1 is LNHDA, CDR2 SQIVND, per germline (reference sequence). The CDR3 has 15 amino acids. Germline trimming cut 7 bases from V and 4 bases from J; bases unmatched to any gene: 11. DNA for the CDR3: TGTGCCAGTACCGCGGAAGGACAGGGGTGGTACGAGCAGTACTTC. Amino acid sequence: CASTAEGQGWYEQYF.

The CDR3 DNA reads TGTGCCAGCAGCCAATTGGGGAACACTGAAGCTTTCTTT. Translating it yields CASSQLGNTEAFF. This chain links TRBV4-2 with TRBJ1-1, with D unclear. The V gene's germline CDR1 is LGHNA and CDR2 YNFKEQ. The CDR3 loop spans 13 amino acids. With 2 bases removed from V and 1 base from J, the gap between germline ends came to 5 bases.

This clone was detected only once. This chain uses TRBV7-2 with TRBJ1-1; D is unresolved. This CDR3 has 15 residues. V was shortened by 1 base and J by 0 bases, with 9 bases between the two germline ends. Germline V gene data show CDR1 as SGHTA and CDR2 as FQGNSA. The CDR3 DNA is TGTGCCAGCAGCTTAGGGTCCCGGGTGAACACTGAAGCTTTCTTT. Encoded protein: CASSLGSRVNTEAFF.

Only one count was recorded for this clone. The chain joins TRBV7-2 to TRBJ1-6, with 9 positions matching TRBD1. V lost 5 bases and J lost 10; bases outside the gene matches: 6. The CDR3 is made up of 14 amino acids. From germline, CDR1 is SGHTA and CDR2 FQGNSA. The CDR3 DNA reads as TGTGCCAGCAGCAATAGACAGGGGGTATCACCCCTCCACTTT. It codes for CASSNRQGVSPLHF.

J is TRBJ1-3 and V is TRBV9; D is perhaps TRBD1 (6 bases). Trimming removed 4 bases from V and 3 bases from J, with 11 bases in between. The CDR3 is made up of 14 amino acids. From germline, CDR1 is SGDLS and CDR2 YYNGEE. CDR3 in amino acids: CASSLPDSGNTIYF. The CDR3 nucleotides read TGTGCCAGCAGCCTCCCGGACAGTGGAAACACCATATATTTT.

The V and J genes are TRBV19 and TRBJ1-2; no reliable D call. Per the germline V gene, CDR1 is LNHDA and CDR2 is SQIVND (reference sequence). Deletions cut 7 bases from V and 0 bases from J, with 9 bases between. The CDR3 has 13 amino acids. DNA for the CDR3: TGTGCCAGTACCCCGGAGACTAACTATGGCTACACCTTC. The encoded protein is CASTPETNYGYTF.

Comments on this clone: Other nucleotide sequences from this sample produce the same CDR3. This chain joins TRBV5-6 and TRBJ2-1; D unresolved. Germline V gene sequence: CDR1 SGHDT, CDR2 YYEEEE. The CDR3 sequence is 13 residues long. V was clipped by 6 bases and J by 0 bases, with 7 bases between them. This chain's CDR3 is CASTPGSYNEQFF. The CDR3 DNA follows: TGTGCCAGCACTCCCGGCTCCTACAATGAGCAGTTCTTC.

V usage is TRBV18 and J usage is TRBJ1-1; 7 bases agree with TRBD1. J gave up 4 bases and V 1 base, and 9 bases lay outside the gene matches. The CDR3 consists of 16 residues. Germline lookup yields CDR1 KGHSH and CDR2 LQKENI. CDR3 nucleotide sequence: TGTGCCAGCTCACCACAACAGGGGACTGGGGGCACTGAAGCTTTCTTT. It codes for CASSPQQGTGGTEAFF.

The chain uses TRBV5-5 and TRBJ1-1; D is possibly TRBD1 (6 bases). Trimming cost V 0 bases and J 1 base, with 10 bases left between them. Per the germline V gene, CDR1 is SGHKS and CDR2 is YYEKEE (reference sequence). This CDR3 comprises 15 residues. CDR3 loop: CASSLVGTQNTEAFF. The CDR3 nucleotides read TGTGCCAGCAGCTTGGTAGGGACACAGAACACTGAAGCTTTCTTT. The whole variable domain, remainder taken from reference TRBV5-5 and TRBJ1-1, is DAGVTQSPTHLIKTRGQQVTLRCSPISGHKSVSWYQQVLGQGPQFIFQYYEKEERGRGNFPDRFSARQFPNYSSELNVNALLLGDSALYLCASSLVGTQNTEAFFGQGTRLTVV.